This T cell receptor beta chain emerged from a study of T cell repertoires in cytomegalovirus infection. In the study overall: Matching HLA type and CMV infection were both indicated by public TCR beta signatures. Study observations and caveats: CMV carriers having the relevant HLA were flagged by cumulative public TCR beta family frequency. Clonotypes of TCR beta that were HLA-C-restricted and CMV-specific dominated the ex vivo response.

TCRdb reanalysed the reads using MiXCR and keeps one entry per CDR3 protein. The sample lists approximately 750,000 distinct CDR3 sequences, under 40% occurring once. Of note for this clonotype: Its target is unknown.

The CDR3 spans 13 residues. Germline values: CDR1 KGHDR, CDR2 SFDVKD. V was clipped by 6 bases and J by 3 bases, with 10 bases between them. This chain uses TRBV24-1 with TRBJ1-2; possible D gene TRBD1, 6 bases. The receptor was derived from a human donor in good health (CMV status not recorded). Some clones in this sample may be carry-over from other donors' samples. Sequencing was done on a sample of PBMCs. CDR3 DNA: TGTGCCACCAGTCGCAAGGGGGACTATGGCTACACCTTC. Amino acid sequence: CATSRKGDYGYTF.